This T cell receptor (beta chain) appears in the sequencing data of a study of blood T cell repertoires in COVID-19. At the level of the study: Samples taken during acute and convalescent COVID-19 were collected in the United States, Italy and Spain. PBMCs, B-cell-depleted T cells, or T cells provided the cDNA or gDNA that made up the material.

In the original processing: Reference gene primer amplification in the assay estimated nucleated cell counts. Sequencing used immunoSEQ multiplex PCR; TCRdb keeps in-frame clones, though not all of them. The DNA gave D and trimming, while V, J and clone size come from that table. The sample records about 370,000 clones, more than 80% being singletons. The CDR3 has 14 residues. Trimming took off 4 bases at V and 5 bases at J, with 12 bases between the two ends. Germline V CDR1 and CDR2: LGHDT, YNNKEL (reference sequence). V gene TRBV3-1 (or the pseudogene TRBV3-2) combines with J gene TRBJ2-1, with D possibly being TRBD2 (6 bases). The TCR originated in a woman in her twenties or thirties with COVID-19, enrolled during active disease. Specimen: peripheral blood. The DNA for the CDR3 is TGTGCCAGCAGCCCCCGACTAGGGAACAATGAGCAGTTCTTC. As protein: CASSPRLGNNEQFF.